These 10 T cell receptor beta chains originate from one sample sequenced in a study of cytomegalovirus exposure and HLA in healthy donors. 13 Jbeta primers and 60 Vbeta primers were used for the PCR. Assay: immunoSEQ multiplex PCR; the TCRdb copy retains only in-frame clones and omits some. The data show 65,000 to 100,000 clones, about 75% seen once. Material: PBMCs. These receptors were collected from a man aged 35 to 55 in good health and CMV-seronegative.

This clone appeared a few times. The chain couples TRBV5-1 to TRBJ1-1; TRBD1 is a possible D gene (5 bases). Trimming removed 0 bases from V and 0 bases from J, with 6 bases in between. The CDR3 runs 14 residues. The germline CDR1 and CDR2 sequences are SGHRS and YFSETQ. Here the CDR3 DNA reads TGCGCCAGCAGCTTGGCAGGGATGAACACTGAAGCTTTCTTT. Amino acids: CASSLAGMNTEAFF.

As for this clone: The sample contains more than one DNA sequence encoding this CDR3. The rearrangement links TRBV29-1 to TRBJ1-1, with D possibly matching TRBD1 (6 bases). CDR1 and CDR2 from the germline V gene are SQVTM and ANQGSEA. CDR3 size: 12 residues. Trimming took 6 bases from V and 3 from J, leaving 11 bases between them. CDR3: CSVERGYTEAFF. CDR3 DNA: TGCAGCGTCGAAAGGGGGTACACTGAAGCTTTCTTT.

The CDR3 reads CAVSRDGSVGYTF. The CDR3 DNA reads as TGTGCCGTAAGCCGGGACGGGAGTGTTGGCTACACCTTC. V usage is TRBV11-3 and J usage is TRBJ1-2, with TRBD1 as a possible D gene (5 bases). The length of the CDR3 is 13 residues. V was pared by 11 bases and J by 7 bases, with 20 bases between. Germline V CDR1 and CDR2: SGHNT, YENEEA.

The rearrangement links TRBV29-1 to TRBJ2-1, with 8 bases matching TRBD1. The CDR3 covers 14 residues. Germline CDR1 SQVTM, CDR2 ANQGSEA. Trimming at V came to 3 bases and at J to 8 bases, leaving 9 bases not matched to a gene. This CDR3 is CSVETPDREDEQFF. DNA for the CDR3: TGCAGCGTTGAGACGCCGGACAGGGAGGATGAGCAGTTCTTC.

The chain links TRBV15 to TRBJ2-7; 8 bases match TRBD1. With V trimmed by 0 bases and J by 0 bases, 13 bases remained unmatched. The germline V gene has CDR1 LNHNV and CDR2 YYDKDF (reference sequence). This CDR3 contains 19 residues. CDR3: CATSRDPPGQGGFSYEQYF. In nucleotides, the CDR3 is TGTGCCACCAGCAGAGATCCTCCCGGACAGGGCGGGTTCTCCTACGAGCAGTACTTC. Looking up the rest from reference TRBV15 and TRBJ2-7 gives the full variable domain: DAMVIQNPRYQVTQFGKPVTLSCSQTLNHNVMYWYQQKSSQAPKLLFHYYDKDFNNEADTPDNFQSRRPNTSFCFLDIRSPGLGDTAMYLCATSRDPPGQGGFSYEQYFGPGTRLTVT.

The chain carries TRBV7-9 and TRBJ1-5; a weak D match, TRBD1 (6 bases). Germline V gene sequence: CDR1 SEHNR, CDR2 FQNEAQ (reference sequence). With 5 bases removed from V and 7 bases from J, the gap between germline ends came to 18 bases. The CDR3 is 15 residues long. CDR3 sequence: CASSPLGQNNQPQHF. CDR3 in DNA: TGTGCCAGCAGCCCCCTAGGACAGAATAACCAGCCCCAGCATTTT.

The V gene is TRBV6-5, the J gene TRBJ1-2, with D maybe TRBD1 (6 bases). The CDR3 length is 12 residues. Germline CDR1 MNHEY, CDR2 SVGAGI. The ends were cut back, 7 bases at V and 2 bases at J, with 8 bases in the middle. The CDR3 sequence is CASKDSNYGYTF. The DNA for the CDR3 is TGTGCCAGCAAGGACAGCAACTATGGCTACACCTTC.

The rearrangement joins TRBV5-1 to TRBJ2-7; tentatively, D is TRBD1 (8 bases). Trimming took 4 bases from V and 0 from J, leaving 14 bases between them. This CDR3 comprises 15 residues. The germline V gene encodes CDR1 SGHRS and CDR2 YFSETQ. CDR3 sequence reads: CASSLTGEGSYEQYF. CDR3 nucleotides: TGCGCCAGCAGCCTGACAGGGGAGGGCTCCTACGAGCAGTACTTC.

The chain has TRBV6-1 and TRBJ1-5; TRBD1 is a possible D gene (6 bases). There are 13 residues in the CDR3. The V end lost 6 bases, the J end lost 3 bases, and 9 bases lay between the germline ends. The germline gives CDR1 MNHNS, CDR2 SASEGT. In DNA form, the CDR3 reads TGTGCCAGCAGGGACAGTAACAATCAGCCCCAGCATTTT. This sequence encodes CASRDSNNQPQHF.

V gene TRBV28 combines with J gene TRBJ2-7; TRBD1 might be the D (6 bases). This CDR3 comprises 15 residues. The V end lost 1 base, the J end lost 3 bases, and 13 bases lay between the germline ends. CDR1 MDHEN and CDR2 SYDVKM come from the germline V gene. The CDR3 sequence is CASSLSSQGLYEQYF. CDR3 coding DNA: TGTGCCAGCAGTTTATCATCGCAGGGGCTCTACGAGCAGTACTTC.